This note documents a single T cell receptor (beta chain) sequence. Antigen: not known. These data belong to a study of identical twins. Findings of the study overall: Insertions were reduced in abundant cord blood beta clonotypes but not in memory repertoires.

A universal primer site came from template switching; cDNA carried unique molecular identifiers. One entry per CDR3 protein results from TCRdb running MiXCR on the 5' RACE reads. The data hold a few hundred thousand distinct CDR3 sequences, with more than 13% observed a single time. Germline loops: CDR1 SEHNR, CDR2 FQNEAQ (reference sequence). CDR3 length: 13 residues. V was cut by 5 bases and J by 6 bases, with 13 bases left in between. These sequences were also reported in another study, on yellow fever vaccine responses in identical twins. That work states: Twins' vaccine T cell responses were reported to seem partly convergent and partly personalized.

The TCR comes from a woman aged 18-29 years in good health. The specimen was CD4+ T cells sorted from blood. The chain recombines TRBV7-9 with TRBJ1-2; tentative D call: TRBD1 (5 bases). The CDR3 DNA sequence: TGTGCCAGCAGCCGCGACAGTATGAATGGCTACACCTTC. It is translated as CASSRDSMNGYTF.